The text below deals with one TCR beta chain. The data stem from a study of T cell repertoires in cytomegalovirus infection. TCRdb analysed the reads with MiXCR anew, one entry per CDR3 protein. The repertoire holds around 260,000 distinct CDR3 sequences, with over 20% as singletons. Germline assignment: CDR1 SGHDT and CDR2 YYEEEE. With 2 bases removed from V and 2 bases from J, the gap between germline ends came to 19 bases. The CDR3 consists of 18 residues. The clonotype originates from a human donor in good health (CMV status not recorded). Some clones in this sample may be carry-over from other donors' samples. This chain links TRBV5-6 with TRBJ2-2; possibly TRBD1 or TRBD2 for D (5 bases each). Sequencing used PBMCs. The CDR3 loop is CASSLGILWDPNTGELFF. The CDR3 DNA sequence: TGTGCCAGCAGCTTAGGCATCTTATGGGACCCTAACACCGGGGAGCTGTTTTTT.